This record looks at one TCR beta chain sequence and its context. Antigen: not known. Trimming pared 4 bases from V and 0 bases from J, leaving 10 bases between. The CDR3 has 13 amino acids. CDR1 and CDR2 (germline): SQVTM, ANQGSEA. Treatment given: roughly 18 received Ad26.COV2.S at low or high dose, single or two shots; roughly five received placebo; per-sample allocation not given. Samples analyzed were those drawn on day 63 after the first vaccine or placebo injection. The data originate from a study of Ad26.COV2.S vaccination and SARS-CoV-2 variants. General study points: Researchers cautioned that TCR breadth and depth analyses may have underestimated total T cell responses.

TCRdb keeps only in-frame clones here, not all; method: immunoSEQ multiplex PCR. The repertoire holds hundreds of thousands of clones, with about 89% as singletons. The sample here was peripheral blood, taken in a trial of Ad26.COV2.S vaccine versus placebo. This chain connects TRBV29-1 to TRBJ2-7; D is uncertain. The receptor comes from a person between 18 and 60 years old who received the Ad26.COV2.S COVID-19 vaccine or a placebo. The CDR3 here is CSVAPVSSYEQYF. Here the CDR3 DNA reads TGCAGCGTTGCCCCAGTGAGCTCCTACGAGCAGTACTTC.